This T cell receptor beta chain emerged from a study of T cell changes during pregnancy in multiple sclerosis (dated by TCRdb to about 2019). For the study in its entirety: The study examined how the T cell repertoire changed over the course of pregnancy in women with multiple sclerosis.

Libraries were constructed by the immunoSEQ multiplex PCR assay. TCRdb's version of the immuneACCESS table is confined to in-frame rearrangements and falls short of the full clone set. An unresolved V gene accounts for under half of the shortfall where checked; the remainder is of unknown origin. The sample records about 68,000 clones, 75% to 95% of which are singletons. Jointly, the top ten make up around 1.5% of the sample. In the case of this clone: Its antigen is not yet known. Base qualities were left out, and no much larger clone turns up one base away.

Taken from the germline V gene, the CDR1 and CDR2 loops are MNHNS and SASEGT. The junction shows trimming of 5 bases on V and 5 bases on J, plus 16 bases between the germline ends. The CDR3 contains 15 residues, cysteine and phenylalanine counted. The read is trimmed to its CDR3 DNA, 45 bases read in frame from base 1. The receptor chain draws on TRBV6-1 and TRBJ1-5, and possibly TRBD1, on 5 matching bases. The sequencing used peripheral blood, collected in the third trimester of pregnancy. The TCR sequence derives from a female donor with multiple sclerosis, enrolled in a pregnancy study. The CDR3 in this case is CASSLMAGGDQPQHF. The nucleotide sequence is TGTGCCAGCAGTTTGATGGCCGGGGGGGATCAGCCCCAGCATTTT.